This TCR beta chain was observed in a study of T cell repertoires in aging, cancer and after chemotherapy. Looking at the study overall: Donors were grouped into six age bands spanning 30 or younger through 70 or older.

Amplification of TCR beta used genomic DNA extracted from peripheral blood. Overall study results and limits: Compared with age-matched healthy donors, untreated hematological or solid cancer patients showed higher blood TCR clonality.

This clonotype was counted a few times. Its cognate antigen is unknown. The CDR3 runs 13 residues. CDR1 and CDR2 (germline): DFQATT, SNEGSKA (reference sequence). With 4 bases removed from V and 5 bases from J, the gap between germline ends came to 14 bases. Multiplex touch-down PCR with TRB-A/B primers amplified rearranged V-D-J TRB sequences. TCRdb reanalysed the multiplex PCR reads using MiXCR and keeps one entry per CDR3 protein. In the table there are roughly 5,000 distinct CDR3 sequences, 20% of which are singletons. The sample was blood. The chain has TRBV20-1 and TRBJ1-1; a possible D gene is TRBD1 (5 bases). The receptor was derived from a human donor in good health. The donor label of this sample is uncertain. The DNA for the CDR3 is TGCAGTGCTAACGAGGGGCTGGTAACTGAAGCTTTCTTT. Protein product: CSANEGLVTEAFF.